This TCR beta chain was retrieved from a study of T cell responses to AZD1222 COVID-19 vaccine. Comment on this clone: The antigen is undetermined. The same CDR3 also results from other DNA sequences found in this sample.

Clones were sequenced by immunoSEQ multiplex PCR, and TCRdb holds only the in-frame ones, with some missing. The table records some 190,000 clones, around 94% of them present only once. The V end lost 1 base, the J end lost 6 bases, and 2 bases lay between the germline ends. CDR1 is LNHDA and CDR2 is SQIVND in the germline V gene (reference sequence). The CDR3 spans 11 residues. Study-wide results and caveats: Spike-specific TCR breadth and depth both grew after two AZD1222 doses. Recipients of AZD1222 seropositive at baseline numbered only 5 to 7. Sampled repertoires all dated from after the peak T cell response. Distributed over spike, vaccine-associated CD4 TCRs predominated at 160-218 and 743-854.

Specimen: peripheral blood, collected 28 days after the second dose of the MenACWY control vaccine. The receptor was derived from an adult who received the MenACWY meningococcal vaccine as a control. The chain has TRBV19 and TRBJ2-3; D ambiguous. CDR3 sequence: CASSIGDTQYF. CDR3 bases: TGTGCCAGTAGTATAGGGGATACGCAGTATTTT.